This T cell receptor (beta chain) was obtained from a study of blood T cell repertoires in COVID-19. This table comes from immunoSEQ multiplex PCR, and its TCRdb copy is limited to in-frame clones, with some not included. The repertoire holds 75,000 to 85,000 clones, 80% to 90% seen once, with roughly 5.9% in the top ten. There are 18 residues in the CDR3. Losses at the gene ends were 6 bases for V and 2 bases for J; bases not matched to a gene: 12. Per germline, CDR1 MRHNA and CDR2 SNTAGT. The chain is built from TRBV6-4 and TRBJ2-1; 11 bases agree with TRBD2. This clonotype originated in a man aged 45 to 65 with active COVID-19. Input material: peripheral blood. The DNA for the CDR3 is TGTGCCAGCAGCTTTATTAGCGGGAGGGCCGCAGCCTACAATGAGCAGTTCTTC. This sequence encodes CASSFISGRAAAYNEQFF.